These 20 T cell receptor beta chains originate from one sample sequenced in a study of T-cell reconstitution after alpha-beta-depleted transplantation in children. Unique molecular identifiers were incorporated when the TCRbeta library was constructed. TCRdb analysed the PCR reads with MiXCR anew, one entry per CDR3 protein. The sample holds just over 350,000 distinct CDR3 sequences, about an eighth seen once. Source: PBMCs, taken from the stem cell graft. The receptors originated from a human donor who donated a stem cell graft to a child with Fanconi anemia.

This clonotype was recorded at least ten times. This chain joins TRBV5-1 and TRBJ2-5; weak D call: TRBD2 (7 bases). Per germline, CDR1 SGHRS and CDR2 YFSETQ. V was trimmed by 3 bases and J by 4 bases, leaving 16 bases between them. The CDR3 covers 15 residues. The CDR3 region is CASSSAQGGGETQYF. In DNA form, the CDR3 reads TGCGCCAGCAGCTCTGCACAAGGGGGGGGAGAGACCCAGTACTTC.

This clonotype has just a few counts. This rearrangement joins TRBV5-1 to TRBJ2-1; 9 nucleotides align to TRBD2. Germline CDR1 and CDR2: SGHRS and YFSETQ. The CDR3 covers 15 residues. The V gene end was trimmed by 0 bases and the J gene end by 8 bases; junction bases not matched to a gene: 6. The CDR3 spells CASSLASGGMDEQFF. In DNA, the CDR3 is TGCGCCAGCAGCTTGGCCAGCGGGGGGATGGATGAGCAGTTCTTC.

The sample holds a few counts of this clonotype. The V call is TRBV12-3 or TRBV12-4, the J call TRBJ1-2, with a weak D call TRBD1 (5 bases). V dropped 4 bases and J dropped 5 bases, with 17 bases sitting between them. This CDR3 comprises 15 residues. CDR3 coding DNA: TGTGCCAGCAGTTCGGGACGGGGACTCACGTATGGCTACACCTTC. It specifies CASSSGRGLTYGYTF.

This clonotype was counted between two and nine times. The chain uses TRBV11-3 and TRBJ2-3, with TRBD1 matching over 7 bases. Trimming at V came to 3 bases and at J to 2 bases, leaving 2 bases not matched to a gene. The CDR3 totals 14 residues. CDR1 and CDR2 (germline): SGHNT, YENEEA. CDR3 protein: CASSFDRDTDTQYF. The CDR3 DNA reads TGTGCCAGCAGCTTTGACAGGGACACAGATACGCAGTATTTT.

This clonotype was observed a handful of times. CDR3 sequence: CASSGGQGGFETQYF. DNA of the CDR3: TGTGCCAGCAGTGGTGGACAGGGAGGTTTTGAGACCCAGTACTTC. The genes are TRBV12-3 or TRBV12-4 and TRBJ2-5; 8 positions agree with TRBD1. V was clipped by 5 bases and J by 5 bases; unmatched bases: 10. The CDR3 contains 15 residues.

This clonotype was observed a few times. V is TRBV15 and J is TRBJ1-2, with TRBD1 matching 9 bases. Trimming at V came to 4 bases and at J to 8 bases, leaving 5 bases not matched to a gene. The CDR3 length is 13 residues. Germline loops: CDR1 LNHNV, CDR2 YYDKDF (reference sequence). For the CDR3, the DNA is TGTGCCACCAGCATGAACAGGGGGCGAGGCTACACCTTC. Translated: CATSMNRGRGYTF.

The chain has TRBV10-1 and TRBJ2-3; 7 nucleotides agree with TRBD1. CDR3 length: 14 amino acids. The germline V gene encodes CDR1 WNHNN and CDR2 SYGVQD (reference sequence). The trim removed 4 bases at V and 6 bases at J, leaving 7 bases unmatched. DNA of the CDR3: TGCGCCAGCAGTGTAGGGGGCCTCGGGGATACGCAGTATTTT. The encoded protein is CASSVGGLGDTQYF.

V is TRBV7-9 and J is TRBJ2-1; 11 positions match TRBD2. The J segment lost 10 bases and the V segment lost 4 bases, leaving 3 bases of the junction unmatched. Germline CDR1 and CDR2: SEHNR and FQNEAQ (reference sequence). The CDR3 covers 13 residues. This CDR3 reads CASSSWTSGEQFF. In nucleotides, the CDR3 is TGTGCCAGCAGCTCCTGGACTAGCGGGGAGCAGTTCTTC. Based on the CDR3 plus reference TRBV7-9 and TRBJ2-1, the full variable domain is DTGVSQNPRHKITKRGQNVTFRCDPISEHNRLYWYRQTLGQGPEFLTYFQNEAQLEKSRLLSDRFSAERPKGSFSTLEIQRTEQGDSAMYLCASSSWTSGEQFFGPGTRLTVL.

This clonotype was picked up many times. The V and J genes are TRBV19 and TRBJ2-1; perhaps TRBD1 as D (6 bases). This CDR3 spans 17 amino acids. CDR1 is LNHDA, CDR2 SQIVND, per germline (reference sequence). The V end lost 3 bases, the J end lost 4 bases, and 19 bases lay between the germline ends. In nucleotides, the CDR3 is TGTGCCAGTAGTATGGCGCCGGACAGTGTAGAGTACAATGAGCAGTTCTTC. Translating gives CASSMAPDSVEYNEQFF.

Worth noting for this clonotype: Just one base apart from a much larger clone, this may be a read error. The V and J genes are TRBV12-3 or TRBV12-4 and TRBJ2-7; 9 nucleotides line up with TRBD2. The CDR3 totals 14 residues. In nucleotides, the CDR3 is TGTGCCAACAGTACGACTAGCGGACTATACGAGCAGTACTTC. Translating gives CANSTTSGLYEQYF.

The gene calls are TRBV12-3 or TRBV12-4 and TRBJ1-5; 8 bases are shared with TRBD1. The CDR3 covers 14 residues. The V segment lost 6 bases and the J segment 5 bases; nucleotides outside the gene matches: 6. CDR3 protein: CASRAETGDQPQHF. The DNA for the CDR3 is TGTGCCAGCAGGGCCGAGACAGGGGATCAGCCCCAGCATTTT.

The chain carries TRBV7-9 and TRBJ2-5; D unclear. CDR1 and CDR2 from the germline V gene are SEHNR and FQNEAQ (reference sequence). V was trimmed by 8 bases and J by 2 bases, leaving 6 bases between them. The CDR3 contains 11 residues. In DNA form, the CDR3 reads TGTGCCAGCGTCGGGCAAGAGACCCAGTACTTC. Protein product: CASVGQETQYF.

Many counts were recorded for this clonotype. The chain couples TRBV18 to TRBJ1-1; TRBD1 might be the D (6 bases). The germline V gene has CDR1 KGHSH and CDR2 LQKENI. Trimming took 3 bases from V and 4 from J, leaving 15 bases between them. This CDR3 spans 15 amino acids. The CDR3 sequence: CASSPSKQGSTEAFF. CDR3 coding DNA: TGTGCCAGCTCACCCTCCAAGCAGGGGAGCACTGAAGCTTTCTTT.

This clonotype has only a few counts. The chain joins TRBV25-1 to TRBJ1-6; the D gene is possibly TRBD1 (6 bases). Trimming stripped 3 bases from V and 9 bases from J, with 15 bases between. The germline gives CDR1 MGHDK, CDR2 SYGVNS. This CDR3 is built from 15 residues. CDR3 region: CASSDQTGSFSPLHF. In DNA, the CDR3 is TGTGCCAGCAGTGACCAGACAGGCTCTTTTTCACCCCTCCACTTT.

The CDR3 DNA reads TGTGCCAGCAGTCAATTTGAGGGACCGAGTCAAGAGACCCAGTACTTC. Amino acids: CASSQFEGPSQETQYF. The chain is built from TRBV27 and TRBJ2-5, with D perhaps matching TRBD1 or TRBD2 (5 bases each). Trimming cost V 5 bases and J 2 bases, with 18 bases left between them. From germline, CDR1 is MNHEY and CDR2 SMNVEV (reference sequence). The CDR3 is 16 amino acids.

This clonotype was counted many times. The rearrangement joins TRBV6-2 or TRBV6-3 to TRBJ1-1; D is possibly TRBD1 (5 bases). Per germline, CDR1 MNHEY and CDR2 SVGEGT. V lost 5 bases and J lost 9, with 10 bases in between. This CDR3 is 11 amino acids long. The CDR3 DNA reads TGTGCCAGCAGTGTGGACACCAAAGCTTTCTTT. It specifies CASSVDTKAFF.

This clonotype has ten or more counts. The chain carries TRBV7-8 and TRBJ2-7; 8 positions match TRBD2. The germline V gene encodes CDR1 SGHVS and CDR2 FQNEAQ. The junction had 7 bases not matched to a gene; V was cut back by 1 base and J by 2 bases. The CDR3 is made up of 16 amino acids. The CDR3: CASSLGRSGGAYEQYF. CDR3 DNA sequence: TGTGCCAGCAGCTTAGGGAGAAGCGGGGGTGCCTACGAGCAGTACTTC.

J is TRBJ2-2 and V is TRBV6-2 or TRBV6-3; 9 bases map to TRBD2. Germline V CDR1 and CDR2: MNHEY, SVGEGT. The CDR3 consists of 16 residues. V was clipped by 7 bases and J by 1 base; unmatched bases: 7. In DNA, the CDR3 is TGTGCCAGCAATTTCGGACTAGCGAGGAACACCGGGGAGCTGTTTTTT. Translated: CASNFGLARNTGELFF.

This clonotype was counted between two and nine times. The V call is TRBV18, the J call TRBJ1-4, with D uncertain. In germline, CDR1 is KGHSH, CDR2 LQKENI. The CDR3 consists of 15 residues. V lost 2 bases and J 8 bases, leaving 15 bases between the germline ends. This CDR3 reads CASSPVKGGYEKLFF. The CDR3 DNA sequence: TGTGCCAGCTCACCAGTGAAAGGAGGATACGAAAAACTGTTTTTT. Using reference TRBV18 and TRBJ1-4 for the parts outside the CDR3, the full variable domain is NAGVMQNPRHLVRRRGQEARLRCSPMKGHSHVYWYRQLPEEGLKFMVYLQKENIIDESGMPKERFSAEFPKEGPSILRIQQVVRGDSAAYFCASSPVKGGYEKLFFGSGTQLSVL.

This clonotype appeared a few times. The chain carries TRBV11-1 and TRBJ2-5; D gene uncertain. Germline loops: CDR1 SGHAT, CDR2 FQDESV (reference sequence). With 1 base removed from V and 2 bases from J, the gap between germline ends came to 8 bases. This CDR3 has 14 residues. The CDR3: CASSLGILQETQYF. CDR3 sequence (DNA): TGTGCCAGCAGCTTAGGGATCCTACAAGAGACCCAGTACTTC. The whole variable domain, filled in from reference TRBV11-1 and TRBJ2-5, reads EAEVAQSPRYKITEKSQAVAFWCDPISGHATLYWYRQILGQGPELLVQFQDESVVDDSQLPKDRFSAERLKGVDSTLKIQPAELGDSAMYLCASSLGILQETQYFGPGTRLLVL.